These 7 T cell receptor beta chains were all obtained from the same sample, sequenced in a study of tumor-infiltrating lymphocytes in primary liver carcinoma. Unsorted whole blood supplied the blood RNA, and germline DNA was isolated too. With a constant-region primer, TCR beta cDNA was made from 450 to 550 ng of total RNA. Sequencing libraries for TCR beta derived from three nested multiplex PCR rounds that used slightly modified ARM-PCR. TRBV1-TRBV30 forward primers paired with a C-beta reverse primer drove the first two PCR rounds, about 9 cycles each. Each CDR3 protein is one row after TCRdb ran MiXCR on the multiplex PCR reads. This repertoire shows some 320,000 distinct CDR3 sequences, 65% found once; its top ten account for roughly 9%. Sequenced input: peripheral blood. These receptors were obtained from a man aged 35 to 55 with primary liver carcinoma and hepatitis B virus infection.

The rearrangement joins TRBV11-2 to TRBJ2-1, with D perhaps matching TRBD2 (6 bases). Germline CDR1 is SGHAT and CDR2 is FQNNGV. The CDR3 loop spans 15 amino acids. CDR3 bases: TGTACTAGCAGCTTAGACGGAAGCTCCTACAATGAGCAGTTCTTC. Protein product: CTSSLDGSSYNEQFF.

This clonotype was picked up many times. This chain connects TRBV5-4 to TRBJ2-1; D gene ambiguous. In germline, CDR1 is SGHNT, CDR2 YYREEE (reference sequence). The CDR3 is 15 amino acids. The V end was cut by 4 bases, the J end by 2 bases, with 13 bases between. In DNA, the CDR3 is TGTGCCAGCAGCGCGGATAGTGGGGCCTACAATGAGCAGTTCTTC. Amino acids: CASSADSGAYNEQFF.

Comment on this clonotype: With a much larger clone just one base away, this may be a read error. The CDR3 sequence: CASSQVGTGRLNEQFF. In DNA form, the CDR3 reads TGCGCCAGCAGCCAAGTAGGGACTGGACGTCTAAATGAGCAGTTCTTC. V usage is TRBV4-3 and J usage is TRBJ2-1, with D maybe TRBD2 (6 bases). Germline lookup yields CDR1 LGHNA and CDR2 YSLEER. This CDR3 is 16 amino acids long. Between the trimmed V and J ends, which lost 1 base and 7 bases, there was a span of 17 bases.

This clonotype was counted between two and nine times. A much larger clone differs by one base, so this may be a read error. The chain uses TRBV29-1 and TRBJ2-3; D perhaps matches TRBD2 (6 bases). Germline lookup yields CDR1 SQVTM and CDR2 ANQGSEA. The length of the CDR3 is 14 residues. The CDR3, as DNA: TGCAGCGTTGAAGGCGGGATTAGCACAGGTACGCAGTATTTT. Its translation is CSVEGGISTGTQYF.

Details on this clonotype: A junction end diverges from the germline sequence, so it may reflect a read error. The chain combines TRBV11-2 with TRBJ2-7; 12 bases match TRBD2. Looked up from germline, CDR1 is SGHAT and CDR2 is FQNNGV. The CDR3 has 14 residues. CDR3 DNA sequence: TGTGCCAGAAGCCAAGGACTAGCGGGATTCGAGCAGTGCTTC. Encoded protein: CARSQGLAGFEQCF.

This clonotype was found many times. CDR3 bases: TGTGCCAGCAGCCAAGAACGTCAGCCCCAGCATTTT. It specifies CASSQERQPQHF. The chain is built from TRBV4-2 and TRBJ1-5; D gene unclear. Trimming shortened V by 0 bases and J by 6 bases, and 3 bases separated the two germline ends. Germline loops: CDR1 LGHNA, CDR2 YNFKEQ. The CDR3 contains 12 residues.

The chain carries TRBV29-1 and TRBJ2-4, with TRBD1 matching 8 bases. V lost 5 bases to trimming and J lost 8 bases; unmatched junction nucleotides: 11. The CDR3 has 14 residues. The V gene's germline CDR1 is SQVTM and CDR2 ANQGSEA. CDR3 DNA: TGCAGCGTTAAGTACGGGACAGGCTTCGACATTCAGTACTTC. It translates to CSVKYGTGFDIQYF.